A single sample is the source of the 5 T cell receptor beta chains below, sequenced in a study of beta chain features in type 1 diabetes. General study points: There was a moderate but significant shortening of TCRB CDR3s in all four CD4+ subsets of Type 1 diabetes patients.

Sequenced material consisted of expressed TCRB transcripts (all of the isolated RNA was reverse transcribed). Only in-frame clones appear in the TCRdb table, and some are missing; sequencing was by immunoSEQ multiplex PCR. The data show fewer than 350,000 clones, approximately 15% seen once. These receptors have no identified antigens. Sequencing used naive CD4+ T cells from blood. The source is a man in his late teens or twenties with type 1 diabetes.

This chain links TRBV30 with TRBJ2-3, with 9 bases aligning to TRBD2. Germline values: CDR1 GTSNPN, CDR2 SVGIG (reference sequence). The CDR3 length is 15 residues. J was trimmed by 1 base and V by 3 bases; bases with no gene match: 5. As DNA, the CDR3 is TGTGCCTGGAGCTCTAGCGGGAAAGGCACAGATACGCAGTATTTT. Translated, it gives CAWSSSGKGTDTQYF.

The chain combines TRBV30 with TRBJ1-1; D is unclear. There are 10 residues in the CDR3. V was pared by 2 bases and J by 8 bases, with 6 bases between. Germline V lookup: CDR1 GTSNPN, CDR2 SVGIG (reference sequence). CDR3 nucleotides: TGTGCCTGGAGTTTATCCGAAGCTTTCTTT. This gives the protein CAWSLSEAFF.

The rearrangement uses TRBV5-1 and TRBJ2-3, with 9 bases aligning to TRBD2. V lost 1 base, J lost 0 bases, and 3 bases stayed unmatched. The germline V gene encodes CDR1 SGHRS and CDR2 YFSETQ. This CDR3 has 16 amino acids. The chain's CDR3 is CASSLWLAGSTDTQYF. The CDR3 nucleotides are TGCGCCAGCAGCTTGTGGCTAGCGGGGAGCACAGATACGCAGTATTTT.

This clone was recorded a few times. The chain uses TRBV18 and TRBJ2-3; TRBD2 aligns across 8 bases. The germline CDR1 and CDR2 sequences are KGHSH and LQKENI. V gave up 7 bases and J gave up 3 bases; unmatched junction bases: 6. The CDR3 is made up of 14 amino acids. CDR3 residues: CASWGSGTTDTQYF. Here the CDR3 DNA reads TGTGCCAGCTGGGGTAGCGGGACTACAGATACGCAGTATTTT.

The gene calls are TRBV7-2 and TRBJ2-4; D uncertain. This CDR3 contains 12 residues. Trimming took 4 bases from V and 8 from J, leaving 9 bases between them. Germline CDR1 reads SGHTA; CDR2 reads FQGNSA. CDR3 protein: CASSSLRDIQYF. CDR3 coding DNA: TGTGCCAGCAGCTCACTACGGGACATTCAGTACTTC. Using reference TRBV7-2 and TRBJ2-4 for the parts outside the CDR3, the full variable domain is GAGVSQSPSNKVTEKGKDVELRCDPISGHTALYWYRQSLGQGLEFLIYFQGNSAPDKSGLPSDRFSAERTGGSVSTLTIQRTQQEDSAVYLCASSSLRDIQYFGAGTRLSVL.